The 5 T cell receptor beta chains below were found in one sample sequenced in a study of beta chain features in type 1 diabetes. Findings and caveats of the study: All four CD4+ subsets from Type 1 diabetes patients carried moderately but significantly shorter TCRB CDR3s.

The whole isolated RNA underwent reverse transcription, so sequencing captured expressed TCRB transcripts. The assay was immunoSEQ multiplex PCR, and TCRdb's table has in-frame clones only and misses some. The sample includes about 370,000 clones, 9.5% to 10% seen only once; the top ten take approximately 0.6%. What these receptors recognize is not known. Sequencing was performed on central memory CD4+ T cells from blood. The receptor source for this set is a man aged 25 to 45 with type 1 diabetes.

This clone occurred a few times. The J gene is TRBJ1-5, the V gene TRBV16; weak D call: TRBD1 (5 bases). The CDR3 loop spans 14 amino acids. Germline-derived CDR1 and CDR2 are KGHSY and FQNENV. The V end lost 4 bases, the J end lost 4 bases, and 11 bases lay between the germline ends. The CDR3 sequence: CASSRREPNQPQHF. CDR3 DNA sequence: TGTGCCAGCAGCCGCAGGGAGCCTAATCAGCCCCAGCATTTT. The variable domain in full, completed from reference TRBV16 and TRBJ1-5, reads GEEVAQTPKHLVRGEGQKAKLYCAPIKGHSYVFWYQQVLKNEFKFLISFQNENVFDETGMPKERFSAKCLPNSPCSLEIQATKLEDSAVYFCASSRREPNQPQHFGDGTRLSIL.

This clone was counted only a few times. The chain uses TRBV5-4 and TRBJ2-5, with no clear D. V shed 0 bases and J shed 0 bases, with 3 bases lying between them. The CDR3 covers 13 residues. CDR1 and CDR2 from the germline V gene are SGHNT and YYREEE (reference sequence). CDR3 DNA sequence: TGTGCCAGCAGCTTGGGGGACCAAGAGACCCAGTACTTC. Protein sequence: CASSLGDQETQYF.

The chain links TRBV11-3 to TRBJ1-4; 9 bases fit TRBD1. The CDR3 runs to 14 residues. Trimming at V came to 5 bases and at J to 5 bases, leaving 3 bases not matched to a gene. CDR1 and CDR2 (germline): SGHNT, YENEEA. The CDR3 sequence: CASSQGQGNEKLFF. CDR3 nucleotide sequence: TGTGCCAGCAGCCAGGGACAGGGAAATGAAAAACTGTTTTTT.

This chain connects TRBV7-3 to TRBJ1-1; D perhaps matches TRBD1 (5 bases). The CDR3 covers 14 residues. V lost 5 bases and J 1 base, leaving 11 bases between the germline ends. CDR1 and CDR2 (germline): SGHTA, FQGTGA. The CDR3 DNA reads as TGTGCCAGCAGCCCCAGTGGGGGGAACACTGAAGCTTTCTTT. Protein product: CASSPSGGNTEAFF. Supplemented by reference TRBV7-3 and TRBJ1-1, the full variable domain reads GAGVSQTPSNKVTEKGKYVELRCDPISGHTALYWYRQSLGQGPEFLIYFQGTGAADDSGLPNDRFFAVRPEGSVSTLKIQRTERGDSAVYLCASSPSGGNTEAFFGQGTRLTVV.

This clone was seen more than once but under ten times. The V gene is TRBV7-2, the J gene TRBJ2-3, with 15 bases matching TRBD2. V lost 5 bases, J lost 2 bases, and 11 bases stayed unmatched. The CDR3 has 19 amino acids. CDR1 is SGHTA and CDR2 is FQGNSA in the germline V gene. The CDR3 bases are TGTGCCAGCAGCCCCCGCGGACTAGCGGGAGGGGTTGTCACAGATACGCAGTATTTT. Translation: CASSPRGLAGGVVTDTQYF.